The clone carrying this TCR beta chain was seen a few times. Its antigen is as yet unknown. CDR3 length: 15 residues. The V gene's germline CDR1 is GTSNPN and CDR2 SVGIG (reference sequence). The ends lost 4 bases at V and 7 bases at J; junction bases unmatched: 6. The record originates from a study of beta chain features in type 1 diabetes. The sequenced template was cDNA made from the entire isolated RNA. Sequenced naive, central memory and regulatory T cell samples produced an average of about 3.57 million reads. Repertoires were generated with immunoSEQ multiplex PCR, while TCRdb's copy carries only in-frame clones and drops some. The sample holds under 300,000 clones; about 14% are singletons and the top ten take 0.015% to 0.02%. Study-level results: In every one of the four CD4+ subsets, TCRB CDR3s were moderately but significantly shorter in Type 1 diabetes patients. Although PCR might favor shorter templates, it would do so equally in patients and controls.

The sequence was collected from a man aged 25-45 years with type 1 diabetes. This chain links TRBV30 with TRBJ2-1, with 14 positions matching TRBD2. The source material was naive CD4+ T cells from blood. DNA for the CDR3: TGTGCCTGGAATTCGAGGACTAGCGGGAGGAATGAGCAGTTCTTC. It specifies CAWNSRTSGRNEQFF.